This T cell receptor beta chain was identified in a study of T cell responses to AZD1222 COVID-19 vaccine. Study summary: Second-dose recipients at about 4 or about 12 weeks were treated as one pooled group. General observations from the study: Mapped onto spike, vaccine-associated CD4 TCRs spanned it and were dominant at 160-218 and 743-854. There were mostly white British donors and more females than males, and clonal diversity was possibly underestimated. Among AZD1222 vaccinees, only five or six were seropositive at baseline.

This table comes from immunoSEQ multiplex PCR, and its TCRdb copy is limited to in-frame clones, with some not included. In the table there are some 150,000 clones, over 90% of which are singletons. CDR1 and CDR2 (germline): MNHEY, SVGEGT. With 5 bases removed from V and 2 bases from J, the gap between germline ends came to 15 bases. The CDR3 contains 15 residues. Comments on this clone: Its antigen remains unknown.

The receptor's source is an adult in good health. The sample was peripheral blood, taken on day 0 of AZD1222 vaccination. The gene calls are TRBV6-2 or TRBV6-3 and TRBJ1-2, with D unresolved. CDR3: CASSDRGDRNYGYTF. The CDR3 region has the DNA TGTGCCAGCAGTGATCGAGGTGACCGGAACTATGGCTACACCTTC.